A single sample is the source of the 24 T cell receptor beta chains below, sequenced in a study of T cells after yellow fever vaccination. TCRdb independently ran MiXCR on the 5' RACE reads; one entry per CDR3 protein. The data hold fewer than 90,000 distinct CDR3 sequences, with more than 5.5% observed a single time. The sample consisted of CD8+ T cells sorted from PBMCs, taken more than 4 days after the first yellow fever vaccination. The source is a man aged 18 to 29 who received the YFV17D yellow fever vaccine.

This clonotype was detected only a few times. J is TRBJ2-2 and V is TRBV20-1; 7 bases match TRBD1. The CDR3 consists of 12 residues. Trimming at V came to 7 bases and at J to 2 bases, leaving 1 base not matched to a gene. CDR1 is DFQATT, CDR2 SNEGSKA, per germline (reference sequence). CDR3 amino acids: CSGQGNTGELFF. In nucleotides, the CDR3 is TGCAGTGGACAGGGTAACACCGGGGAGCTGTTTTTT.

The sample holds many counts of this clonotype. The gene calls are TRBV7-3 and TRBJ2-2; 8 positions agree with TRBD2. The trim removed 4 bases at V and 6 bases at J, leaving 13 bases unmatched. The germline V gene encodes CDR1 SGHTA and CDR2 FQGTGA. This CDR3 has 17 amino acids. The CDR3 region has the DNA TGTGCCAGCAGCTCTCCAGCGGGGGTGGGTTGGTCCGGGGAGCTGTTTTTT. It specifies CASSSPAGVGWSGELFF.

The rearrangement links TRBV28 to TRBJ1-5, with 7 bases fitting TRBD1. V was clipped by 4 bases and J by 0 bases; unmatched bases: 6. The CDR3 consists of 16 residues. CDR1 MDHEN and CDR2 SYDVKM come from the germline V gene. CDR3 sequence reads: CASSSLRQGSNQPQHF. The CDR3 DNA is TGTGCCAGCAGTTCCCTCCGACAGGGTAGCAATCAGCCCCAGCATTTT.

The gene calls are TRBV4-1 and TRBJ2-3; TRBD2 is a possible D gene (5 bases). Germline assignment: CDR1 MGHRA and CDR2 YSYEKL. Trimming pared 1 base from V and 2 bases from J, leaving 16 bases between. The CDR3 spans 17 residues. CDR3 sequence reads: CASSQGAARVITDTQYF. CDR3 nucleotides: TGCGCCAGCAGCCAAGGAGCCGCGCGGGTTATCACAGATACGCAGTATTTT.

V usage is TRBV18 and J usage is TRBJ2-3, with 7 bases fitting TRBD1. V was clipped by 4 bases and J by 1 base; unmatched bases: 5. CDR3 length equals 15 residues. Germline CDR1 is KGHSH and CDR2 is LQKENI. Here the CDR3 reads CASSQGQVRTDTQYF. The CDR3 bases are TGTGCCAGCTCACAAGGACAGGTGCGCACAGATACGCAGTATTTT. The full variable domain, its missing parts supplied by reference TRBV18 and TRBJ2-3, is NAGVMQNPRHLVRRRGQEARLRCSPMKGHSHVYWYRQLPEEGLKFMVYLQKENIIDESGMPKERFSAEFPKEGPSILRIQQVVRGDSAAYFCASSQGQVRTDTQYFGPGTRLTVL.

The chain combines TRBV7-2 with TRBJ1-5, with 9 bases lining up with TRBD1. Germline CDR1 and CDR2: SGHTA and FQGNSA. J gave up 1 base and V 5 bases, and 18 bases lay outside the gene matches. The CDR3 is made up of 20 amino acids. DNA of the CDR3: TGTGCCAGCAGCCCTAGCGATCGGACAGGGGTATATTTGAGCAATCAGCCCCAGCATTTT. Its protein product is CASSPSDRTGVYLSNQPQHF.

The chain recombines TRBV9 with TRBJ2-2; D remains unclear. The CDR3 runs to 15 residues. Germline CDR1 reads SGDLS; CDR2 reads YYNGEE. V was pared by 0 bases and J by 4 bases, with 10 bases between. The CDR3 coding sequence is TGTGCCAGCAGCGTAGAGACTGAAAGCACCGGGGAGCTGTTTTTT. It is translated as CASSVETESTGELFF.

A few counts support this clonotype. This chain connects TRBV20-1 to TRBJ1-2; tentative D call: TRBD1 (5 bases). Per the germline V gene, CDR1 is DFQATT and CDR2 is SNEGSKA (reference sequence). V was trimmed by 0 bases and J by 8 bases, leaving 13 bases between them. This CDR3 has 13 residues. The CDR3 reads CSAREAGRRGYTF. CDR3 in DNA: TGCAGTGCTAGAGAAGCAGGGAGGCGCGGCTACACCTTC.

This chain joins TRBV7-9 and TRBJ2-5, with D hard to call. This CDR3 region has 14 residues. From germline, CDR1 is SEHNR and CDR2 FQNEAQ (reference sequence). Trimming removed 3 bases at V and 4 bases at J, with 12 bases between. CDR3 sequence reads: CASSFWTYLETQYF. Written as DNA, the CDR3 is TGTGCCAGCAGCTTTTGGACGTACTTAGAGACCCAGTACTTC.

The chain couples TRBV21-1 to TRBJ2-7; the D segment call TRBD2 is taken from the table without a DNA check. TRBV21-1 is a documented pseudogene. This CDR3 comprises 14 residues. The CDR3 sequence is CASSKSPSYYEQYF. The DNA for the CDR3 is TGTGCCAGCAGCAAAAGCCCTAGCTACTACGAGCAGTACTTC.

This clonotype was observed at least ten times. V usage is TRBV5-4 and J usage is TRBJ2-1; no firm D call. Trimming pared 0 bases from V and 5 bases from J, leaving 6 bases between. This CDR3 region has 13 residues. Germline CDR1 reads SGHNT; CDR2 reads YYREEE (reference sequence). In nucleotides, the CDR3 is TGTGCCAGCAGCTTGGCGACCGACAATGAGCAGTTCTTC. Translated: CASSLATDNEQFF.

DNA for the CDR3: TGTGCCAGCAGTCGGCTGACTAGCGGGAGAGCCAAAAACATTCAGTACTTC. Encoded protein: CASSRLTSGRAKNIQYF. The chain uses TRBV6-2 or TRBV6-3 and TRBJ2-4; 12 nucleotides agree with TRBD2. CDR3 length: 17 residues. CDR1 is MNHEY, CDR2 SVGEGT, per germline. Trimming cost V 5 bases and J 0 bases; bases outside gene matches: 5.

This clonotype was counted at least ten times. The chain couples TRBV11-2 to TRBJ2-1, with D unclear. V was pared by 0 bases and J by 0 bases, with 6 bases between. CDR1 and CDR2 (germline): SGHAT, FQNNGV. The CDR3 runs 15 residues. The CDR3 DNA reads TGTGCCAGCAGCTTAGAGGCAACCTCCTACAATGAGCAGTTCTTC. It yields the protein CASSLEATSYNEQFF.

The gene calls are TRBV6-1 and TRBJ2-7; 7 bases fit TRBD1. J was trimmed by 4 bases and V by 6 bases; bases with no gene match: 6. Germline values: CDR1 MNHNS, CDR2 SASEGT. The CDR3 sequence is 13 residues long. The CDR3 DNA sequence: TGTGCCAGCAGACCGGGACAGTTTTACGAGCAGTACTTC. This gives the protein CASRPGQFYEQYF.

In its sample, this clonotype was seen a few times. CDR3 loop: CASASLSYEQYF. The CDR3 DNA is TGTGCCAGCGCCAGTTTATCGTACGAGCAGTACTTC. The chain recombines TRBV12-3 or TRBV12-4 with TRBJ2-7; the D is unclear. V dropped 8 bases and J dropped 4 bases, with 12 bases sitting between them. The CDR3 is made up of 12 amino acids.

The chain recombines TRBV7-9 with TRBJ2-1; D is uncertain. Germline V lookup: CDR1 SEHNR, CDR2 FQNEAQ (reference sequence). There are 15 residues in the CDR3. V lost 1 base and J lost 7, with 14 bases in between. CDR3 region: CASSLVPNQGNEQFF. CDR3 sequence (DNA): TGTGCCAGCAGCTTAGTTCCCAACCAAGGGAATGAGCAGTTCTTC.

This clonotype was counted many times. V usage is TRBV5-1 and J usage is TRBJ2-3, with TRBD2 matching 14 bases. This CDR3 is 17 amino acids long. Looked up from germline, CDR1 is SGHRS and CDR2 is YFSETQ. V lost 0 bases and J lost 4; bases outside the gene matches: 4. The CDR3 spells CASSLEGTSGGADTQYF. CDR3 bases: TGCGCCAGCAGCTTGGAGGGGACTAGCGGGGGCGCAGATACGCAGTATTTT.

This clonotype was seen ten or more times. The gene calls are TRBV7-3 and TRBJ1-1; D is ambiguous. The CDR3 covers 16 residues. Per the germline V gene, CDR1 is SGHTA and CDR2 is FQGTGA. The V and J ends lost 2 bases and 0 bases respectively, with 13 bases between them. The CDR3 loop reads CASSLAPGDLNTEAFF. DNA of the CDR3: TGTGCCAGCAGCTTAGCCCCCGGAGATTTGAACACTGAAGCTTTCTTT.

This clonotype was counted a few times. This sequence joins TRBV7-2 and TRBJ1-3; D may be TRBD1 (5 bases). Between the trimmed V and J ends, which lost 2 bases and 3 bases, there was a span of 8 bases. Germline-derived CDR1 and CDR2 are SGHTA and FQGNSA. There are 14 residues in the CDR3. The CDR3, as DNA: TGTGCCAGCAGCTTAATGGGGGTTGGAAACACCATATATTTT. Protein: CASSLMGVGNTIYF.

This clonotype was seen at least ten times. This sequence joins TRBV2 and TRBJ2-1, with TRBD1 matching 7 bases. CDR1 SNHLY and CDR2 FYNNEI come from the germline V gene. After removal of 8 bases from V and 4 bases from J, the junction contained 26 bases not matched to a gene. The CDR3 loop spans 20 amino acids. Here the CDR3 DNA reads TGTGCCAGCCGCGACCCTAACCGACAGGGAAGTTGGGATGGGTACAATGAGCAGTTCTTC. It specifies CASRDPNRQGSWDGYNEQFF.

This clonotype was detected many times. The chain links TRBV20-1 to TRBJ2-2, with 9 positions matching TRBD2. Trimming took 4 bases from V and 6 from J; bases not matched to a gene: 3. The CDR3 has 13 amino acids. Germline CDR1 DFQATT, CDR2 SNEGSKA (reference sequence). The CDR3 region is CSAKRGDPGELFF. CDR3 sequence (DNA): TGCAGTGCTAAGCGGGGGGACCCCGGGGAGCTGTTTTTT.

CDR3 amino acids: CASSQDMGRGPDTQYF. In DNA, the CDR3 is TGCGCCAGCAGCCAAGATATGGGTCGGGGCCCAGATACGCAGTATTTT. This rearrangement joins TRBV4-3 to TRBJ2-3; D may be TRBD1 or TRBD2 (5 bases each). CDR1 is LGHNA, CDR2 YSLEER, per germline. V was shortened by 0 bases and J by 4 bases, with 14 bases between the two germline ends. The CDR3 covers 16 residues.

The chain uses TRBV24-1 and TRBJ2-3, with D perhaps matching TRBD1 or TRBD2 (6 bases each). Deletions cut 9 bases from V and 2 bases from J, with 11 bases between. From germline, CDR1 is KGHDR and CDR2 SFDVKD. This CDR3 has 13 amino acids. CDR3 DNA: TGTGCCACCCGGGGGCCCCCCACAGATACGCAGTATTTT. Amino acid sequence: CATRGPPTDTQYF.

This clonotype was counted between two and nine times. V usage is TRBV7-9 and J usage is TRBJ2-3, with TRBD1 identical over 8 bases. J gave up 4 bases and V 4 bases, and 10 bases lay outside the gene matches. This CDR3 region has 16 residues. Germline V gene data show CDR1 as SEHNR and CDR2 as FQNEAQ (reference sequence). The CDR3 DNA reads TGTGCCAGCAGCTCGGGGAGACAGGGGCGGGCAGATACGCAGTATTTT. Its translation is CASSSGRQGRADTQYF.